This entry lists 7 T cell receptor beta chains sequenced from one sample in a study of technical replicates of blood from several donors (dated by TCRdb to 2017 to 2019). Library creation used the immunoSEQ multiplex PCR assay. In its TCRdb copy, this immuneACCESS table keeps in-frame sequences only and misses some clones. Where compared with another copy, unresolved V genes explain less than half of these, and the others have no known cause. The sample table lists around 70,000 clones, approximately 95% of them with a count of one. The leading ten clones occupy 0.25% of the sample. The sample comprised T cells isolated from PBMCs. The receptors derive from a human donor in good health.

The CDR3, as DNA: TGTGCCAGCAGTGGGGGGGGAGAGACCCAGTACTTC. Protein: CASSGGGETQYF. The rearrangement links TRBV2 to TRBJ2-5, with TRBD2 identical over 7 bases. This CDR3 contains 12 residues. The V and J ends lost 4 bases and 4 bases, in that order; junction bases with no gene match: 0. Germline V lookup: CDR1 SNHLY, CDR2 FYNNEI.

The chain has TRBV10-2 and TRBJ2-1, with 11 bases identical to TRBD1. This CDR3 comprises 15 residues. The germline CDR1 and CDR2 sequences are WSHSY and SAAADI. Germline trimming cut 2 bases from V and 8 bases from J; bases unmatched to any gene: 5. The CDR3 DNA is TGCGCCAGCAGTGAGGGGACAGGGGGTTTAGATGAGCAGTTCTTC. It encodes CASSEGTGGLDEQFF.

In this sample, this clone turned up once. This chain joins TRBV5-1 and TRBJ1-3, with a possible D match to TRBD1 (5 bases). V lost 2 bases and J lost 0, with 24 bases in between. The CDR3 consists of 20 residues. The germline CDR1 and CDR2 sequences are SGHRS and YFSETQ. The CDR3 sequence is CASSLRGTAPATYSGNTIYF. CDR3 DNA: TGCGCCAGCAGCTTAAGGGGCACGGCACCGGCTACGTACTCTGGAAACACCATATATTTT.

V and J are TRBV2 and TRBJ1-2; D unclear. From germline, CDR1 is SNHLY and CDR2 FYNNEI. The CDR3 is 13 amino acids. Trimming left V 4 bases short and J 2 bases short, with 8 bases between. As DNA, the CDR3 is TGTGCCAGCAGTGGCGGTACGAACTATGGCTACACCTTC. Amino acids: CASSGGTNYGYTF.

The chain has TRBV18 and TRBJ1-1; no clear D gene. The V gene's germline CDR1 is KGHSH and CDR2 LQKENI. Trimming removed 5 bases from V and 2 bases from J, with 9 bases in between. There are 13 residues in the CDR3. As DNA, the CDR3 is TGTGCCAGCTCAAGTGGACTTAACACTGAAGCTTTCTTT. As protein: CASSSGLNTEAFF.

This chain uses TRBV27 with TRBJ2-2; D might be TRBD1 (7 bases). Germline-derived CDR1 and CDR2 are MNHEY and SMNVEV (reference sequence). V lost 2 bases, J lost 2 bases, and 12 bases lay in between. The CDR3 loop spans 16 amino acids. The CDR3, as DNA: TGTGCCAGCAGTTTAGCAGGGGGGCTTAACACCGGGGAGCTGTTTTTT. This gives the protein CASSLAGGLNTGELFF.

V usage is TRBV9 and J usage is TRBJ2-6, with D unresolved. Germline CDR1 reads SGDLS; CDR2 reads YYNGEE. The CDR3 runs 16 residues. Trimming pared 2 bases from V and 0 bases from J, leaving 9 bases between. The CDR3 nucleotides read TGTGCCAGCAGCGTTTTTGTTAGCTCTGGGGCCAACGTCCTGACTTTC. Translating gives CASSVFVSSGANVLTF.